These 5 T cell receptor beta chains share one sample of origin, sequenced in a study of CD8+CD57+ T cells in acquired aplastic anemia. CD8+CD57+ cell expansion had been shown by flow cytometry in patients chosen for sequencing. The study profiled TCR beta VDJ and CDR3 using genomic DNA as template. TCRdb used MiXCR to reprocess the reads, holding one entry per CDR3 protein. The sample includes around 200,000 distinct CDR3 sequences, around three fifths of them seen just once. Sequencing input: sorted CD4+, CD8+, or CD8+CD57+ T cells (not recorded which) from PBMCs. These receptors came from a human donor with aplastic anemia.

The rearrangement links TRBV15 to TRBJ2-7; 7 positions match TRBD2. With V trimmed by 0 bases and J by 3 bases, 8 bases remained unmatched. CDR1 is LNHNV, CDR2 YYDKDF, per germline (reference sequence). The CDR3 sequence is 16 residues long. The CDR3, as DNA: TGTGCCACCAGCAGAGATCAGCCGGGACTAAACTACGAGCAGTACTTC. Translated: CATSRDQPGLNYEQYF.

This clonotype was observed at least ten times. This sequence joins TRBV5-1 and TRBJ2-4, with D possibly matching TRBD2 (7 bases). There are 15 residues in the CDR3. Germline V gives CDR1 SGHRS, CDR2 YFSETQ. Trimming left V 0 bases short and J 8 bases short, with 15 bases between. CDR3 in amino acids: CASSLAGGPYDIQYF. Here the CDR3 DNA reads TGCGCCAGCAGCTTGGCCGGGGGGCCGTATGACATTCAGTACTTC.

There are a few counts of this clonotype. CDR3 region: CATSLTGQVYEQYF. The CDR3 DNA is TGTGCCACCAGCCTTACGGGGCAGGTGTACGAGCAGTACTTC. The V gene is TRBV15, the J gene TRBJ2-7; either TRBD1 or TRBD2 may supply D (5 bases each). The V end lost 5 bases, the J end lost 4 bases, and 15 bases lay between the germline ends. Per the germline V gene, CDR1 is LNHNV and CDR2 is YYDKDF (reference sequence). This CDR3 is 14 amino acids long.

This clonotype was counted many times. The chain recombines TRBV7-8 with TRBJ2-7; no firm D call. From germline, CDR1 is SGHVS and CDR2 FQNEAQ. This CDR3 is 12 amino acids long. The V end lost 3 bases, the J end lost 2 bases, and 5 bases lay between the germline ends. CDR3 coding DNA: TGTGCCAGCAGCTTGGGTGCCTACGAGCAGTACTTC. Its protein product is CASSLGAYEQYF. Based on the CDR3 plus reference TRBV7-8 and TRBJ2-7, the full variable domain is GAGVSQSPRYKVAKRGQDVALRCDPISGHVSLFWYQQALGQGPEFLTYFQNEAQLDKSGLPSDRFFAERPEGSVSTLKIQRTQQEDSAVYLCASSLGAYEQYFGPGTRLTVT.

V and J are TRBV20-1 and TRBJ2-7; D not certain. The germline gives CDR1 DFQATT, CDR2 SNEGSKA (reference sequence). This CDR3 region has 11 residues. The ends were cut back, 0 bases at V and 3 bases at J, with 3 bases in the middle. The CDR3, as DNA: TGCAGTGCTAGAGAGTGCTACGAGCAGTACTTC. Translated, it gives CSARECYEQYF.